Listed below are T cell receptor beta chains from one sample, sequenced in a study of blood T cells in healthy people across ages. TCRdb itself ran the 5' RACE reads through MiXCR, one entry per CDR3 protein. This table holds a few hundred thousand distinct CDR3 sequences, roughly a quarter found once. The sequenced sample consisted of blood. The receptors here all came from a woman in her 70s in good health. CDR3s include the opening cysteine and the closing phenylalanine or tryptophan. The D gene is left open where the match is weak. Size is stated for part of the rows, as once, few or many counts, or as a class when the clone is expanded.

TRBV7-3	few	NA	TRBJ1-1	CASSTTQGGNTEAFF	TGTGCCAGCAGCACTACCCAGGGAGGGAACACTGAAGCTTTCTTT
TRBV20-1	few	TRBD2	TRBJ2-7	CSASDAGVTYEQYF	TGCAGTGCTAGCGACGCGGGGGTAACCTACGAGCAGTACTTC
TRBV7-2	NA	NA	TRBJ2-7	CASSAQGGFYEQYF	TGTGCCAGCAGCGCCCAGGGCGGATTCTACGAGCAGTACTTC
TRBV12-3/TRBV12-4	few	TRBD1	TRBJ2-7	CASSTDRDGPSYEQYF	TGTGCCAGCAGTACCGACAGGGACGGGCCCTCCTACGAGCAGTACTTC
TRBV29-1	few	NA	TRBJ2-7	CSVEGVYEQYF	TGCAGTGTTGAAGGCGTCTACGAGCAGTACTTC
TRBV2	few	NA	TRBJ2-5	CASSEVGGATQYF	TGTGCCAGCAGTGAAGTGGGCGGGGCGACCCAGTACTTC
TRBV20-1	NA	TRBD1	TRBJ2-7	CSAQGQGYEQYF	TGCAGTGCCCAGGGACAGGGCTACGAGCAGTACTTC
TRBV6-5	few	NA	TRBJ2-1	CASRWDTCNEQFF	TGTGCCAGCAGATGGGACACTTGCAATGAGCAGTTCTTC
TRBV3-1	NA	NA	TRBJ1-1	CASSQSGILTEAFF	TGTGCCAGCAGCCAATCGGGGATCCTCACTGAAGCTTTCTTT
TRBV5-1	few	TRBD1	TRBJ1-2	CASSLNRGEDYGYTF	TGCGCCAGCAGCTTAAACAGGGGAGAAGACTATGGCTACACCTTC
TRBV20-1	NA	NA	TRBJ1-1	CSARGIKTEAFF	TGCAGTGCTAGAGGAATCAAGACTGAAGCTTTCTTT
TRBV7-9	few	TRBD2	TRBJ2-5	CASTSSGGTETQYF	TGTGCCAGCACCTCAAGCGGGGGAACAGAGACCCAGTACTTC
TRBV6-2/TRBV6-3	many	NA	TRBJ1-1	CASSYSGEAFF	TGTGCCAGCAGTTACAGTGGTGAAGCTTTCTTT
TRBV5-1	NA	TRBD2	TRBJ2-3	CASRPGGGNTDTQYF	TGCGCCAGCAGACCTGGGGGGGGGAACACAGATACGCAGTATTTT
TRBV20-1	NA	NA	TRBJ2-1	CSARAPYNEQFF	TGCAGTGCTAGGGCTCCCTACAATGAGCAGTTCTTC
TRBV20-1	NA	NA	TRBJ1-2	CSARGRQNYGYTF	TGCAGTGCTAGAGGAAGACAGAACTATGGCTACACCTTC
TRBV14	NA	TRBD1	TRBJ1-6	CASSQMTGSVYPPLHF	TGTGCCAGCAGCCAGATGACAGGGTCGGTTTATCCACCCCTCCACTTT
TRBV11-2	few	NA	TRBJ2-2	CASSFTYTGELFF	TGTGCCAGCAGCTTCACTTACACCGGGGAGCTGTTTTTT
TRBV3-1	few	TRBD2	TRBJ2-1	CASSPPSLAGSSYNEQFF	TGTGCCAGCAGCCCTCCTTCTTTAGCGGGGAGCTCCTACAATGAGCAGTTCTTC
TRBV12-3/TRBV12-4	many	NA	TRBJ2-7	CASSPSVRAYEQYF	TGTGCCAGCAGTCCCTCAGTCAGGGCCTACGAGCAGTACTTC